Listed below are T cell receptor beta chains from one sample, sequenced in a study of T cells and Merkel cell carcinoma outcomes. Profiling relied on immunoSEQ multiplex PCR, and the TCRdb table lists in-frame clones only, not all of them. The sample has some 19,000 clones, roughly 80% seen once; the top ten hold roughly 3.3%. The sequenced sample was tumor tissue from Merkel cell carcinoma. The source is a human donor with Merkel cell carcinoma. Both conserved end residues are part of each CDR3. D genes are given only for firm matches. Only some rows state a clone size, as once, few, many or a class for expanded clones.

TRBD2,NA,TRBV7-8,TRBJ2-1,TGTGCCAGCAGCTCCCGCCGGGACTACCAGAATCGATACAATGAGCAGTTCTTC,CASSSRRDYQNRYNEQFF
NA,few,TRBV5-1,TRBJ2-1,TGCGCCAGCAGCTTGAAACCCGACAATGAGCAGTTCTTC,CASSLKPDNEQFF
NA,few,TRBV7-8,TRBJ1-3,TGTGCCAGCAGGGGGGGGCTTGTCGGAAACACCATATATTTT,CASRGGLVGNTIYF
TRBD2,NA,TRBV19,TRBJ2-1,TGTGCCAGTAGTTGGGGACTAGCGGGGGCTATACAATTCTTC,CASSWGLAGAIQFF
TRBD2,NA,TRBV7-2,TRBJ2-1,TGTGCCAGCGGGGTGCGGGAGGGAAGGCAGTTCTTC,CASGVREGRQFF
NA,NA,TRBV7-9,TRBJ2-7,TGTGCCAGCAGCTTATACGGGGAAAGCGCCTACGAGCAGTACTTC,CASSLYGESAYEQYF
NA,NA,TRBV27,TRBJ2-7,TGTGCCAGCAGTTTTCGGAGGGGACCTTACGAGCAGTACTTC,CASSFRRGPYEQYF
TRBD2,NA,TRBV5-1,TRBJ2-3,TGCGCCAGCAAACTAGCGCCGAGTGTAGATACGCAGTATTTT,CASKLAPSVDTQYF
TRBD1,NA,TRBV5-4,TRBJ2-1,TGTGCCAGCAGCTTGGGGGACAGGGACCTCAATGAGCAGTTCTTC,CASSLGDRDLNEQFF
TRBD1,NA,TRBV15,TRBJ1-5,TGTGCCACCAGCAGAAACAGGGGAGGCAATCAGCCCCAGCATTTT,CATSRNRGGNQPQHF
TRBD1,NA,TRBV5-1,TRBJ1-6,TGCGCCAGCAGCTTGCCCGGGACAGACTTTTCACCCCTCCACTTT,CASSLPGTDFSPLHF
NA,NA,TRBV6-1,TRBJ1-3,TGTGCCAGCAGATCTTTCACAGGGTCGCTAAACACCATATATTTT,CASRSFTGSLNTIYF
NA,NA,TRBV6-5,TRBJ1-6,TGTGCCAGCGTTCCGGGGCCTAATTCACCCCTCCACTTT,CASVPGPNSPLHF
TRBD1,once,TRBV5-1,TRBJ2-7,TGCGCCAGCAGCCCCTATAAGGGGGCTTACGAGCAGTACTTC,CASSPYKGAYEQYF
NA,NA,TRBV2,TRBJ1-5,TGTGCCAGCAGTGAAGCAAGCTTGGGCAATCAGCCCCAGCATTTT,CASSEASLGNQPQHF
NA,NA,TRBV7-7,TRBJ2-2,TGTGCTAGCAGCTTAGGAGACGGTTTCGGGGAGCTGTTTTTT,CASSLGDGFGELFF
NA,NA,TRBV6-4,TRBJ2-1,TGTGCCAGCAGTGACGAGGTCGACAGATCCGAGCAGTTCTTC,CASSDEVDRSEQFF
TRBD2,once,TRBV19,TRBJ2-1,TGTGCCAGTAGTCCGCCGGGACTAGCTTACAATGAGCAGTTCTTC,CASSPPGLAYNEQFF
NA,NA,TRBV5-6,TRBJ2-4,TGTGCCAGCAGCTCGGTTGCGGACCGAAAAAACATTCAGTACTTC,CASSSVADRKNIQYF
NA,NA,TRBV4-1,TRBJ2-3,TGCGCCAGCAGCCAAGTGACAGGACCCCAGGAGCAGTATTTT,CASSQVTGPQEQYF
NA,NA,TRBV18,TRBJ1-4,TGTGCCAGCTCGAGCGAGACAGGCTCGACTCTCCCTATTGAAAAACTGTTTTTT,CASSSETGSTLPIEKLFF
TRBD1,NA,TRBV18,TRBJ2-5,TGTGCCAGCTCACTAGGGACAGGCCAAGAGACCCAGTACTTC,CASSLGTGQETQYF
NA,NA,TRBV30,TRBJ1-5,TGTGCCTGGAGCCCCGGAGTCCCTTTGCAGGGGCCCCAGCATTTT,CAWSPGVPLQGPQHF
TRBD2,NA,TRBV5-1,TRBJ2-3,TGCGCCAGCAGCTTGCTGCGGGAGAACACAGATACGCAGTATTTT,CASSLLRENTDTQYF
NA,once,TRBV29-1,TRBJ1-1,TGCAGCGTTGTACTTTCCAACACTGAAGCTTTCTTT,CSVVLSNTEAFF
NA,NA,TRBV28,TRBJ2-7,TGTGCCAGCAGGGGTCGTGGGGCTCCAACATCCTACGAGCAGTACTTC,CASRGRGAPTSYEQYF
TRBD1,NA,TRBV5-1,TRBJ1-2,TGCGCCAGCAGCATCGGACAGGCCTCCCCTGTTAATGGCTACACCTTC,CASSIGQASPVNGYTF
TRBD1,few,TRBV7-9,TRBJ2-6,TGTGCCAGCAGCTTAATAACAGGGGGTGCTGGGGCCAACGTCCTGACTTTC,CASSLITGGAGANVLTF
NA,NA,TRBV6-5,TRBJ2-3,TGTGCCAGCAGTTCCGTCCCGAGGGCAGATACGCAGTATTTT,CASSSVPRADTQYF
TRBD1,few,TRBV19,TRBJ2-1,TGTGCCAGTAGTCCCGAGGGGGCAGGGGGCCGGGAGCAGTTCTTC,CASSPEGAGGREQFF
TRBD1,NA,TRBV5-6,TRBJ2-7,TGTGCCAGCAGCTTGGGTTCCGGGACAGGGGTCGAGCAGTACTTC,CASSLGSGTGVEQYF
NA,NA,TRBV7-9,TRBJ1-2,TGTGCCAGCAGCTTCAGCACTGACTATGGCTACACCTTC,CASSFSTDYGYTF
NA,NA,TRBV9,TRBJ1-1,TGTGCCAGCAGCCCCTGGAAGGACACTGAAGCTTTCTTT,CASSPWKDTEAFF
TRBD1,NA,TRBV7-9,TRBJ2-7,TGTGCCAGCAGCTCAAAGGACAGGGGGGCCCACGAGCAGTACTTC,CASSSKDRGAHEQYF
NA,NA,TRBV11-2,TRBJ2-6,TGTGCCAGCAGCCCGTACCTACAATCTGGGGCCAACGTCCTGACTTTC,CASSPYLQSGANVLTF
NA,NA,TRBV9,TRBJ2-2,TGTGCCAGTTCACTAGACGACGGCACCGGGGAGCTGTTTTTT,CASSLDDGTGELFF
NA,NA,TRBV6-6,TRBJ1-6,TGTGCCAGCAGTTACGGGGGGGAGCGGTCACCCCTCCACTTT,CASSYGGERSPLHF
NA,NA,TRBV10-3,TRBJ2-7,TGTGCCACCGTTACTCCGGCAAACTCCTACGAGCAGTACTTC,CATVTPANSYEQYF
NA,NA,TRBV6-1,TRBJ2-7,TGTGCCAGCAGTTTGATTACGGGGGAGTTCTACGAGCAGTACTTC,CASSLITGEFYEQYF
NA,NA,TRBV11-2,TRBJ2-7,TGTGCCAGCAGCTTAGGCACCCTCGCCTACGAGCAGTACTTC,CASSLGTLAYEQYF
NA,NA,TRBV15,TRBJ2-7,TGTGCCACCAGCAGAGAGGGGAAGCAGTACTTC,CATSREGKQYF
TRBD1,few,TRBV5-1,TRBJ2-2,TGCGCCAGCAGCTTGCACCGGGACAGGGGTTATGGGGAGCTGTTTTTT,CASSLHRDRGYGELFF
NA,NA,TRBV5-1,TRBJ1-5,TGCGCCAGCAGCTTGGAGGGATCGAGCAATCAGCCCCAGCATTTT,CASSLEGSSNQPQHF
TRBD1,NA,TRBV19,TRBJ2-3,TGTGCCAGCCGACAGGGTAAAACAGATACGCAGTATTTT,CASRQGKTDTQYF
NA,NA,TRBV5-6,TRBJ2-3,TGTGCCAGCAGCTTGGGCCTCAGGGAGAGTACAGATACGCAGTATTTT,CASSLGLRESTDTQYF
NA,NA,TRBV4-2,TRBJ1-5,TGTGCCAGCAGCCAAGGGGGGGGTGAGCCCCAGCATTTT,CASSQGGGEPQHF
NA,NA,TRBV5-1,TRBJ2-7,TGCGCCAGCAGCTACCTGTTTAGTGCGGGCGAGCAGTACTTC,CASSYLFSAGEQYF
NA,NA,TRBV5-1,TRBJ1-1,TGCGCCAGCAGCTTGGCCCGGGCAGGGCCGACGAACACTGAAGCTTTCTTT,CASSLARAGPTNTEAFF
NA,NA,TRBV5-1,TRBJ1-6,TGCGCCAGCAGCTTGCACAGCGGAGGGCACTTTACAGAGGGCAGGACACCCCTCCACTTT,CASSLHSGGHFTEGRTPLHF
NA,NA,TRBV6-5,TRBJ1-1,TGTGCCAGCAGCCCCGTCGGGGCCTCGAACACTGAAGCTTTCTTT,CASSPVGASNTEAFF